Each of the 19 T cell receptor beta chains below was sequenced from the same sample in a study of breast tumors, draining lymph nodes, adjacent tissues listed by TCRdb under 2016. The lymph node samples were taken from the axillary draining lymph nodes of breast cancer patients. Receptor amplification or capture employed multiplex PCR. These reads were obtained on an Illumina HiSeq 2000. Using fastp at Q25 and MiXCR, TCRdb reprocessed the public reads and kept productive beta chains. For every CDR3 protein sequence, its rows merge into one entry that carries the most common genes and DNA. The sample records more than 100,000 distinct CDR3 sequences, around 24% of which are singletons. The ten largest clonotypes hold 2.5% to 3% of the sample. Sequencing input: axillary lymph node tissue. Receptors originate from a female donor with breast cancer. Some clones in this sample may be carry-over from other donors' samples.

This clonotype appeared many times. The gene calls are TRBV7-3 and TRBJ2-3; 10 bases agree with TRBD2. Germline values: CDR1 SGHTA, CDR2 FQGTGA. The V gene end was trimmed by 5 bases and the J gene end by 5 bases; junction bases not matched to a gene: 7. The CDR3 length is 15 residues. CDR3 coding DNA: TGTGCCAGCAGCCTAGCGGGAGTGGGAGAAGATACGCAGTATTTT. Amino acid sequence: CASSLAGVGEDTQYF.

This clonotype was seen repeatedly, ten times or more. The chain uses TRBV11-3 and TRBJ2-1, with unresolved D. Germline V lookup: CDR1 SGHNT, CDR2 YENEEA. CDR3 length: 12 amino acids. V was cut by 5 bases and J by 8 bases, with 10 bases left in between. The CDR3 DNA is TGTGCCAGCAGCCCAATGGTTCATGAGCAGTTCTTC. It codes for CASSPMVHEQFF.

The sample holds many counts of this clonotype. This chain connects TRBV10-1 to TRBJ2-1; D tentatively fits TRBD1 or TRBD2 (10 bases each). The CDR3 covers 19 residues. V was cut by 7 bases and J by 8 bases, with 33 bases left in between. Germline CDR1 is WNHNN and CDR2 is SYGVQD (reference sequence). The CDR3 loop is CASIPGTGDQAGGGDEQFF. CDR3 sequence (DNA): TGCGCCAGCATACCCGGGACAGGGGATCAAGCGGGAGGGGGGGATGAGCAGTTCTTC.

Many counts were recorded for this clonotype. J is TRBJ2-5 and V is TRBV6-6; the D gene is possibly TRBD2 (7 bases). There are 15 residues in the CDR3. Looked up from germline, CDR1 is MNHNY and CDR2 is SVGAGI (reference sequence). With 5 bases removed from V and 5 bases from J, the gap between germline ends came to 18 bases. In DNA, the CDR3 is TGTGCCAGCAGTCAGTGGGGGGGCGGGCCCGAGACCCAGTACTTC. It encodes CASSQWGGGPETQYF.

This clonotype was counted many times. The DNA for the CDR3 is TGTGCCAGCAGCCCGCTGACTAGCGGAGACCATAGCACAGATACGCAGTATTTT. As protein: CASSPLTSGDHSTDTQYF. The chain couples TRBV7-9 to TRBJ2-3, with 9 bases aligning to TRBD2. This CDR3 has 18 residues. The germline CDR1 and CDR2 sequences are SEHNR and FQNEAQ (reference sequence). The junction had 12 bases not matched to a gene; V was cut back by 5 bases and J by 0 bases.

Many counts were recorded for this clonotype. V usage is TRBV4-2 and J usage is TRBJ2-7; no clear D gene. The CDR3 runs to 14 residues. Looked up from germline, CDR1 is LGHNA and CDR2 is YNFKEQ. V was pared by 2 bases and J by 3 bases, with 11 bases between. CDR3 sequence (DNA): TGTGCCAGCAGCCAAAGCTCACTTGGCTACGAGCAGTACTTC. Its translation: CASSQSSLGYEQYF.

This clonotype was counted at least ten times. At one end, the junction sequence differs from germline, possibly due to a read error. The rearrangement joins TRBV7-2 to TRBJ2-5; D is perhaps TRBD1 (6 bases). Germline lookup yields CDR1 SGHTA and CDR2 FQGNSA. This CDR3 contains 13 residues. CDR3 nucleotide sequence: TGTGCCTGCAGTACAGGGCAAAGTGGGACCCAGTACTTC. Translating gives CACSTGQSGTQYF.

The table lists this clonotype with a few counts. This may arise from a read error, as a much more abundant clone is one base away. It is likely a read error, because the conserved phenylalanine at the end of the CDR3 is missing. The CDR3 DNA is TGTGCCAGTAGTACTAGCGGGAGGGCCTACGAGCAGTACTCC. It yields the protein CASSTSGRAYEQYS. The chain carries TRBV19 and TRBJ2-7; the match to TRBD2 covers 12 bases. CDR1 is LNHDA, CDR2 SQIVND, per germline (reference sequence). J was trimmed by 2 bases and V by 4 bases; bases with no gene match: 0. The CDR3 is made up of 14 amino acids.

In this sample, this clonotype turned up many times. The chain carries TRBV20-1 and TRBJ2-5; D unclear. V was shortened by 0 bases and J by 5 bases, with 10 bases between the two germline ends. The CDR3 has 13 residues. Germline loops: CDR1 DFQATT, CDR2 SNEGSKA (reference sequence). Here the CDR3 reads CSARDHLSETQYF. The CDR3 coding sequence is TGCAGTGCTAGAGATCACTTATCGGAGACCCAGTACTTC.

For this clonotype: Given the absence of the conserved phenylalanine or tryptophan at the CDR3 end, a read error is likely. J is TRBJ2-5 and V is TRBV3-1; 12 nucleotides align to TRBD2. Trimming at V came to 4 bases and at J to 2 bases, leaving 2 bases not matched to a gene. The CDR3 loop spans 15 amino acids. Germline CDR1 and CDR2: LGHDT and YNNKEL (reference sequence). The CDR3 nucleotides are TGTGCCAGCAGCCCCGGGACTAGCGGGCAAGAGACCCAGTACCTC. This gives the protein CASSPGTSGQETQYL.

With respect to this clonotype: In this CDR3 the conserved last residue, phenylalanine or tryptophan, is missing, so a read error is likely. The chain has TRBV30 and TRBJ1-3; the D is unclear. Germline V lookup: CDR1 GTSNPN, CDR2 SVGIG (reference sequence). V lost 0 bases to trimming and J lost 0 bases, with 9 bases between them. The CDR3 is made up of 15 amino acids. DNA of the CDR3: TGTGCCTGGAGTGTCGCCCGGTCCTCTGGAAACACCATATATCTT. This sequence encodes CAWSVARSSGNTIYL.

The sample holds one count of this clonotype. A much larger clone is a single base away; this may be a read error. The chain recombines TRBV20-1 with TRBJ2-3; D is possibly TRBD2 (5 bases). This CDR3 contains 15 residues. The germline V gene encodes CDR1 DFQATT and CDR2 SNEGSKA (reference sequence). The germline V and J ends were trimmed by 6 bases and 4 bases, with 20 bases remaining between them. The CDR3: CSAPWIASPPDTQYF. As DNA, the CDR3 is TGCAGTGCCCCGTGGATAGCGTCCCCGCCAGATACGCAGTATTTT.

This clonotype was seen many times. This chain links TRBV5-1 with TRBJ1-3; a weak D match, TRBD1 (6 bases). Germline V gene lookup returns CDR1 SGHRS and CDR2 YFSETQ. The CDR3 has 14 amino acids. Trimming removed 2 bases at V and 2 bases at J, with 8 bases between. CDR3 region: CASSFGTPGNTIYF. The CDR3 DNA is TGCGCCAGCAGCTTTGGGACACCTGGAAACACCATATATTTT.

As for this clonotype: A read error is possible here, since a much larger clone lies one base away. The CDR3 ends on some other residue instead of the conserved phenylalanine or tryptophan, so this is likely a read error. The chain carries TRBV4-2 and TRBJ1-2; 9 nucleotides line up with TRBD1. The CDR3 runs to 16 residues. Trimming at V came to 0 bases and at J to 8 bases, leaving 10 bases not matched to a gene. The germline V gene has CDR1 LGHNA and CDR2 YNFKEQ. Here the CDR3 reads CASSQEVGQGIQGYTL. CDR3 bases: TGTGCCAGCAGCCAAGAGGTCGGACAGGGGATCCAAGGCTACACCCTC.

Here the CDR3 reads CASSGSVLYEQYF. CDR3 coding DNA: TGTGCCAGCAGCGGGAGCGTCCTCTACGAGCAGTACTTC. The chain carries TRBV5-6 and TRBJ2-7; a possible D gene is TRBD2 (5 bases). Deletions cut 4 bases from V and 3 bases from J, with 11 bases between. Per the germline V gene, CDR1 is SGHDT and CDR2 is YYEEEE. The CDR3 length is 13 residues.

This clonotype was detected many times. CDR3 amino acids: CSARGQGVSYNEQFF. The CDR3 DNA is TGCAGTGCTAGAGGACAGGGCGTATCCTACAATGAGCAGTTCTTC. The rearrangement joins TRBV20-1 to TRBJ2-1, with 7 nucleotides matching TRBD1. This CDR3 contains 15 residues. Looked up from germline, CDR1 is DFQATT and CDR2 is SNEGSKA (reference sequence). Trimming took 1 base from V and 1 from J; bases not matched to a gene: 4.

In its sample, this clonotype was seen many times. CDR3 sequence reads: CASSRRLAGVYNEQFF. Written as DNA, the CDR3 is TGTGCCAGCAGCCGAAGACTAGCGGGGGTGTACAATGAGCAGTTCTTC. The chain uses TRBV11-3 and TRBJ2-1; TRBD2 matches at 12 bases. Germline lookup yields CDR1 SGHNT and CDR2 YENEEA. CDR3 size: 16 residues. V lost 5 bases to trimming and J lost 4 bases; unmatched junction nucleotides: 6.

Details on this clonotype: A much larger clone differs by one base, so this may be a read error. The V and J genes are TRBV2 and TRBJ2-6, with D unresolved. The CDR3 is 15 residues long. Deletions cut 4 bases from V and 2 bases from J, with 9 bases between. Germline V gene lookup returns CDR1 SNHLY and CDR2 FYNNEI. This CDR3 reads CASSGRAPGANVLTF. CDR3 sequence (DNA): TGTGCCAGCAGTGGACGGGCTCCTGGGGCCAACGTCCTGACTTTC. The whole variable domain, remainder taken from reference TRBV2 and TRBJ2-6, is EPEVTQTPSHQVTQMGQEVILRCVPISNHLYFYWYRQILGQKVEFLVSFYNNEISEKSEIFDDQFSVERPDGSNFTLKIRSTKLEDSAMYFCASSGRAPGANVLTFGAGSRLTVL.

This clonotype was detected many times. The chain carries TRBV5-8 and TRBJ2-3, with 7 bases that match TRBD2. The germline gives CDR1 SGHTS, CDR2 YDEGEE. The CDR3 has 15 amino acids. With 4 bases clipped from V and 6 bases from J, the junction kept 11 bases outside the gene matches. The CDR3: CASSRPGLRADTQYF. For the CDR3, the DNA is TGTGCCAGCAGCCGACCGGGACTAAGGGCGGATACGCAGTATTTT. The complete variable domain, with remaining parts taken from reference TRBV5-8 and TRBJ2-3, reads EAGVTQSPTHLIKTRGQQATLRCSPISGHTSVYWYQQALGLGLQFLLWYDEGEERNRGNFPPRFSGRQFPNYSSELNVNALELEDSALYLCASSRPGLRADTQYFGPGTRLTVL.